This record concerns one TCR beta chain sequence. The sample is drawn from a study of blood T cells in healthy people across ages. Then a second PCR, running about 6 to 11 cycles, was carried out with a sample-barcoded 5' primer and a J-beta primer mix. Researchers report that each sample yielded at least 3 million CDR3-containing paired-end reads. Each CDR3 protein is one row after TCRdb ran MiXCR on the 5' RACE reads. In the table there are under 2,000,000 distinct CDR3 sequences, 49% of which are singletons. This CDR3 has 12 residues. Trimming cost V 11 bases and J 4 bases; bases outside gene matches: 4. CDR1 and CDR2 from the germline V gene are LNHNV and YYDKDF (reference sequence).

The chain joins TRBV15 to TRBJ1-4; 7 bases line up with TRBD1. The source of this sequence is a woman aged 35 to 49 in good health. Sequencing was carried out using blood. CDR3: CASGGSNEKLFF. CDR3 sequence (DNA): TGTGCCTCAGGGGGGAGTAATGAAAAACTGTTTTTT.